The rows below give T cell receptor beta chains drawn from one sample of a study of blood T cells in healthy people across ages. TCRdb re-derived calls from the 5' RACE reads in MiXCR, one entry per CDR3 protein. This table has approximately 790,000 distinct CDR3 sequences, 60% to 80% appearing once. The sample was blood. These receptors were taken from a man aged 30 to 45 in good health. CDR3s include the opening cysteine and the closing phenylalanine or tryptophan. The order of the fields is V gene, clone size, J gene, D gene, CDR3 protein, CDR3 DNA. A D gene is named only where the DNA matches it firmly. Some rows mark clone size as missing; the rest say once, few, many or name a class of expanded clone.

TRBV6-5	-	TRBJ2-1	-	CASKAGTLNEQFF	TGTGCCAGCAAGGCCGGGACACTCAATGAGCAGTTCTTC
TRBV6-6	-	TRBJ1-5	TRBD1	CASSYAGQGYSNQPQHF	TGTGCCAGCAGTTACGCGGGACAGGGTTATAGCAATCAGCCCCAGCATTTT
TRBV7-2	few	TRBJ1-2	-	CASSSPTPGYGYTF	TGTGCCAGCAGCTCACCCACCCCTGGGTATGGCTACACCTTC
TRBV3-1	-	TRBJ1-1	-	CASSQGVRNTEAFF	TGTGCCAGCAGCCAAGGCGTCCGGAACACTGAAGCTTTCTTT
TRBV15	-	TRBJ1-5	-	CATSRGRRSSNQPQHF	TGTGCCACCAGCAGGGGCCGGCGGTCGAGCAATCAGCCCCAGCATTTT
TRBV15	-	TRBJ2-3	-	CATSREPGDTRTDTQYF	TGTGCCACCAGCAGAGAGCCCGGGGACACCCGCACAGATACGCAGTATTTT
TRBV7-2	-	TRBJ2-1	-	CASSLAGAGAYYNEQFF	TGTGCCAGCAGCTTAGCGGGCGCGGGGGCTTACTACAATGAGCAGTTCTTC
TRBV6-5	few	TRBJ2-4	TRBD1	CASSYSGQGSKNIQYF	TGTGCCAGCAGTTACTCGGGACAGGGGTCAAAAAACATTCAGTACTTC
TRBV9	once	TRBJ1-2	-	CASSGETVYYGYTF	TGTGCCAGCAGCGGCGAGACAGTCTACTATGGCTACACCTTC
TRBV9	-	TRBJ2-4	TRBD1	CASSVGTGVRRQYF	TGTGCCAGCAGCGTCGGGACAGGGGTTAGAAGGCAGTACTTC
TRBV7-9	-	TRBJ2-5	-	CASSPVSFQGTETQYF	TGTGCCAGCAGCCCAGTTTCTTTCCAGGGGACAGAGACCCAGTACTTC